The rows below give T cell receptor beta chains drawn from one sample of a study of beta chain features in type 1 diabetes. Sequencing was performed with immunoSEQ multiplex PCR; in TCRdb, only in-frame clones are kept and a portion is missing. The table lists 310,000 or so clones, roughly 8% of them singletons. The specimen sequenced was central memory CD4+ T cells from blood. The receptors were gathered from a young woman in good health. Both conserved end residues are part of each CDR3. D genes are given only for firm matches. The listing skips clone size in some rows; elsewhere it reads once, few, many or a size class.

V,D,size,J,DNA,CDR3
TRBV19,-,few,TRBJ1-5,TGTGCCAGTAGAATTAGGAGGGCGAGTGGCAATCAGCCCCAGCATTTT,CASRIRRASGNQPQHF
TRBV7-8,-,-,TRBJ2-5,TGTGCCAGCAGCCCTCATCTGGAGACCCAGTACTTC,CASSPHLETQYF
TRBV27,-,few,TRBJ2-1,TGTGCCAGCACGGAACTGGGGGTCGGGTACAATGAGCAGTTCTTC,CASTELGVGYNEQFF
TRBV13,TRBD1,-,TRBJ2-1,TGTGCCAGCAGCTCCAGGGGGTTGACTGAGCAGTTCTTC,CASSSRGLTEQFF
TRBV5-1,TRBD2,-,TRBJ2-3,TGCGCCAGCAGCTTTAGAGGGAGGGACACAGATACGCAGTATTTT,CASSFRGRDTDTQYF
TRBV29-1,TRBD1,-,TRBJ2-7,TGCAGCGTGACAAATCATCAAAGATTGGGACAGGGTGGGTCCTACGAGCAGTACTTC,CSVTNHQRLGQGGSYEQYF
TRBV20-1,-,few,TRBJ1-1,TGCAGTGCTAAGGGTTTCACTGAAGCTTTCTTT,CSAKGFTEAFF
TRBV28,-,many,TRBJ2-3,TGTGCCAGCAGTCACACAGATACGCAGTATTTT,CASSHTDTQYF
TRBV18,-,-,TRBJ1-5,TGTGCCAGCTCACCCCAGGGCGGCGGGGGGATTCAGCCCCAGCATTTT,CASSPQGGGGIQPQHF
TRBV2,-,many,TRBJ1-5,TGTGCCAGCAGTGAAACGGGGCCCCAGCATTTT,CASSETGPQHF
TRBV2,TRBD1,many,TRBJ2-7,TGTGCCAGCTCGGACGGACAGGGCTCCTACGAGCAGTACTTC,CASSDGQGSYEQYF
TRBV7-9,-,-,TRBJ2-1,TGTGCCAGCAGCCTAGGCCTAGCCAATGAGCAGTTCTTC,CASSLGLANEQFF
TRBV2,TRBD2,few,TRBJ2-1,TGTGCCAGCAGCCCCGCTAGCGGGAGTATCCGTGAGCAGTTCTTC,CASSPASGSIREQFF
TRBV28,-,few,TRBJ1-2,TGTGCCAGCAGTTTTTCCAGCCTTAACTATGGCTACACCTTC,CASSFSSLNYGYTF
TRBV10-3,TRBD1,many,TRBJ2-4,TGTGCCATCAGTGGACAGGGAAACATTCAGTACTTC,CAISGQGNIQYF
TRBV7-8,TRBD2,many,TRBJ2-1,TGTGCCAGCAGCACTTATGGCGGGAGAACGAATGAGCAGTTCTTC,CASSTYGGRTNEQFF
TRBV7-2,-,-,TRBJ2-3,TGTGCCAGCAGCTGGCGAAAGGGGCCGGGAGATACGCAGTATTTT,CASSWRKGPGDTQYF
TRBV28,-,-,TRBJ2-3,TGTGCCAGCAGTTCCAGGGGTGGGGGCACAGATACGCAGTATTTT,CASSSRGGGTDTQYF
TRBV9,TRBD1,-,TRBJ2-2,TGTGCCAGCAGCCCGCGGACAGGGAACACCGGGGAGCTGTTTTTT,CASSPRTGNTGELFF
TRBV4-2,TRBD2,few,TRBJ2-7,TGTGCCAGCAGCCAAGATTGGCTAGCGGGAGGGTACGAGCAGTACTTC,CASSQDWLAGGYEQYF
TRBV28,-,-,TRBJ1-1,TGTGCCAGTGAAAAAACCCGGGACACTGAAGCTTTCTTT,CASEKTRDTEAFF
TRBV11-2,-,few,TRBJ2-5,TGTGCCAGCAGCTTACTAGCTACGGAGACCCAGTACTTC,CASSLLATETQYF
TRBV18,-,-,TRBJ2-4,TGTGCCAGCTCACCATTCTTCTCCCTAGCGTCCCAAAACATTCAGTACTTC,CASSPFFSLASQNIQYF
TRBV5-1,TRBD2,-,TRBJ2-3,TGCGCCAGCAGCTCTAGCGGGAGAGAGGGAGATACGCAGTATTTT,CASSSSGREGDTQYF
TRBV11-2,-,few,TRBJ2-5,TGCGCCAGCAGCCAGAAGGAAGGGGGAGGAGAGACCCAGTACTTC,CASSQKEGGGETQYF
TRBV28,TRBD1,few,TRBJ1-2,TGTGCCAGCAGTCCCGGGACAGGGATCGGCTACACCTTC,CASSPGTGIGYTF
TRBV7-2,TRBD2,few,TRBJ2-1,TGTGCCAGCAGCTTACGACACGGGGGCGCGGGAGGTAATGAGCAGTTCTTC,CASSLRHGGAGGNEQFF
TRBV5-8,TRBD2,-,TRBJ2-1,TGTGCCAGCAGAGGTAGCGGGAGGGCCTGGAATGAGCAGTTCTTC,CASRGSGRAWNEQFF
TRBV4-3,TRBD1,few,TRBJ1-1,TGCGCCAGCAGCCATCCCGGGACAGGGGCCTTTTTT,CASSHPGTGAFF
TRBV4-3,-,-,TRBJ2-2,TGCGCCAGCAGCCAAGATTTTCTTCTGGGGGCGGGCGGGGAGCTGTTTTTT,CASSQDFLLGAGGELFF
TRBV29-1,-,-,TRBJ2-6,TGCAGCGGTGTTGGGGGGAGTGGGGCCAACGTCCTGACTTTC,CSGVGGSGANVLTF
TRBV7-9,-,-,TRBJ2-7,TGTGCCAGCAGCTTAGGGCAGGGGAGGGACGAGCAGTACTTC,CASSLGQGRDEQYF
TRBV7-8,-,few,TRBJ2-7,TGTGCCAGCAGCTTCTCCGTTAGCGGAGTCTACGAGCAGTACTTC,CASSFSVSGVYEQYF
TRBV19,-,-,TRBJ2-3,TGTGCCAGTAGTATAGAGGGGTGGACAGATACGCAGTATTTT,CASSIEGWTDTQYF
TRBV29-1,-,-,TRBJ1-1,TGCAGCGTTGAAGAGGCCGGGGAAGCTTTCTTT,CSVEEAGEAFF
TRBV7-2,-,-,TRBJ2-7,TGTGCCAGCAGCTTTGGGGTCAGGTCAGCTCCCTACGAGCAGTACTTC,CASSFGVRSAPYEQYF
TRBV10-3,-,many,TRBJ2-1,TGTGCCATCAAGGACAGTACCTCCTACAATGAGCAGTTCTTC,CAIKDSTSYNEQFF
TRBV6-1,-,-,TRBJ2-5,TGTGCCAGCAGTGTAGGCGGTTGGGGGACGGCGGAGACCCAGTACTTC,CASSVGGWGTAETQYF
TRBV2,-,-,TRBJ1-5,TGTGCCAGCAGTGACGGGGACGGGTATCAGCCCCAGCATTTT,CASSDGDGYQPQHF
TRBV9,-,-,TRBJ1-3,TGTGCCAGCAGCCGACAGCCGAGCTCTGGAAACACCATATATTTT,CASSRQPSSGNTIYF
TRBV2,TRBD1,few,TRBJ2-7,TGTGCCAGCAGTGATGCGGGGACAGGTTCCTACGAGCAGTACTTC,CASSDAGTGSYEQYF
TRBV7-9,TRBD1,many,TRBJ1-2,TGTGCCAGCAGCTTCACGGCCGGGACAGGGGCCGGCTACACCTTC,CASSFTAGTGAGYTF
TRBV7-2,TRBD1,few,TRBJ1-4,TGTGCCAGCAGCTTACAGGGGGCTGAAAAACTGTTTTTT,CASSLQGAEKLFF
TRBV7-2,-,-,TRBJ2-5,TGTGCCAGCAGCCAGGGACCAAAACAAGAGACCCAGTACTTC,CASSQGPKQETQYF
TRBV4-1,TRBD2,-,TRBJ2-1,TGCGCCAGCAGCCAAACTGGGCTAGCGGGAGGACGAAACAATGAGCAGTTCTTC,CASSQTGLAGGRNNEQFF
TRBV6-5,TRBD1,few,TRBJ2-6,TGTGCCAGCAGTTACTCGACAGGGGCTGGGGCCAACGTCCTGACTTTC,CASSYSTGAGANVLTF
TRBV4-2,-,few,TRBJ2-7,TGTGCCAGCAGCCAAGTTAAGTGGGCCTACGAGCAGTACTTC,CASSQVKWAYEQYF